A selection of T cell receptor beta chains follows, all from one sample in a study of Ad26.COV2.S vaccination and SARS-CoV-2 variants. Only in-frame clones appear in the TCRdb table, and some are missing; sequencing was by immunoSEQ multiplex PCR. The top ten clones hold under 4% of a sample with 350,000 to 400,000 clones, around 85% of them seen once. The material was peripheral blood, obtained in a trial of Ad26.COV2.S vaccine versus placebo. Every receptor here comes from a person aged 18-60 years who received the Ad26.COV2.S COVID-19 vaccine or a placebo. The CDR3 runs from the conserved cysteine through the conserved F or W. A D gene is named only where the DNA matches it firmly. Only some rows state a clone size, as once, few, many or a class for expanded clones.

clone size: NA
J gene: TRBJ2-6
D gene: NA
CDR3 length: 13
V gene: TRBV7-9
CDR3 protein: CASSRSGANVLTF
CDR3 DNA: TGTGCCAGCAGCCGTTCTGGGGCCAACGTCCTGACTTTC

clone size: NA
J gene: TRBJ1-2
D gene: NA
CDR3 length: 16
V gene: TRBV7-6
CDR3 protein: CASSLERDPSNYGYTF
CDR3 DNA: TGTGCCAGCAGCTTAGAAAGGGACCCATCTAACTATGGCTACACCTTC

clone size: NA
J gene: TRBJ1-1
D gene: TRBD1
CDR3 length: 17
V gene: TRBV4-3
CDR3 protein: CASSQDLGTGGRTEAFF
CDR3 DNA: TGCGCCAGCAGCCAAGATCTCGGGACAGGGGGCCGAACTGAAGCTTTCTTT

clone size: NA
J gene: TRBJ2-5
D gene: TRBD1
CDR3 length: 13
V gene: TRBV5-5
CDR3 protein: CASSAQGWETQYF
CDR3 DNA: TGTGCCAGCAGTGCACAGGGGTGGGAGACCCAGTACTTC

clone size: NA
J gene: TRBJ2-1
D gene: TRBD2
CDR3 length: 15
V gene: TRBV5-6
CDR3 protein: CASSWGTSLGNEQFF
CDR3 DNA: TGTGCCAGCAGCTGGGGGACTAGCCTGGGCAATGAGCAGTTCTTC

clone size: NA
J gene: TRBJ1-5
D gene: NA
CDR3 length: 12
V gene: TRBV19
CDR3 protein: CASRQGNQPQHF
CDR3 DNA: TGTGCCAGTAGACAGGGCAATCAGCCCCAGCATTTT

clone size: NA
J gene: TRBJ2-5
D gene: NA
CDR3 length: 16
V gene: TRBV7-2
CDR3 protein: CASSFIRLSAGETQYF
CDR3 DNA: TGTGCCAGCAGCTTCATCAGACTAAGCGCCGGCGAGACCCAGTACTTC

clone size: NA
J gene: TRBJ1-2
D gene: NA
CDR3 length: 13
V gene: TRBV28
CDR3 protein: CASSLDGGRGYTF
CDR3 DNA: TGTGCCAGCAGTTTAGATGGTGGGCGGGGCTACACCTTC

clone size: once
J gene: TRBJ2-3
D gene: NA
CDR3 length: 11
V gene: TRBV19
CDR3 protein: CASASRDTQYF
CDR3 DNA: TGTGCCAGTGCCAGTCGGGATACGCAGTATTTT

clone size: NA
J gene: TRBJ2-3
D gene: NA
CDR3 length: 14
V gene: TRBV11-2
CDR3 protein: CASSPSPVTDTQYF
CDR3 DNA: TGTGCCAGCAGCCCATCCCCTGTAACAGATACGCAGTATTTT

clone size: few
J gene: TRBJ1-1
D gene: NA
CDR3 length: 13
V gene: TRBV4-1
CDR3 protein: CASSPGTNTEAFF
CDR3 DNA: TGCGCCAGCAGCCCTGGTACGAACACTGAAGCTTTCTTT

clone size: NA
J gene: TRBJ1-1
D gene: NA
CDR3 length: 14
V gene: TRBV7-9
CDR3 protein: CASSPTDRWTEAFF
CDR3 DNA: TGTGCCAGCAGTCCTACGGATAGGTGGACTGAAGCTTTCTTT

clone size: few
J gene: TRBJ1-5
D gene: NA
CDR3 length: 14
V gene: TRBV3-1/TRBV3-2
CDR3 protein: CASSPDPNQEPQHF
CDR3 DNA: TGTGCCAGCAGCCCTGACCCTAACCAGGAGCCCCAGCATTTT

clone size: NA
J gene: TRBJ2-6
D gene: TRBD1
CDR3 length: 20
V gene: TRBV4-1
CDR3 protein: CASSQGRTGDTLSGANVLTF
CDR3 DNA: TGCGCCAGCAGCCAAGGACGGACAGGGGACACTCTCTCTGGGGCCAACGTCCTGACTTTC

clone size: NA
J gene: TRBJ1-2
D gene: TRBD1
CDR3 length: 15
V gene: TRBV6-5
CDR3 protein: CASSLWPGTGYGYTF
CDR3 DNA: TGTGCCAGCAGCCTATGGCCCGGGACAGGCTATGGCTACACCTTC

clone size: few
J gene: TRBJ2-2
D gene: TRBD1
CDR3 length: 15
V gene: TRBV4-1
CDR3 protein: CASSQDGTGTGELFF
CDR3 DNA: TGCGCCAGCAGCCAAGATGGGACAGGCACCGGGGAGCTGTTTTTT

clone size: once
J gene: TRBJ1-1
D gene: NA
CDR3 length: 12
V gene: TRBV19
CDR3 protein: CASSMGVREAFF
CDR3 DNA: TGTGCCAGTAGTATGGGGGTTAGAGAAGCTTTCTTT

clone size: NA
J gene: TRBJ1-5
D gene: TRBD1
CDR3 length: 15
V gene: TRBV4-1
CDR3 protein: CASSQGTGGNQPQHF
CDR3 DNA: TGCGCCAGCAGCCAGGGGACAGGGGGCAATCAGCCCCAGCATTTT

clone size: NA
J gene: TRBJ1-2
D gene: TRBD1
CDR3 length: 12
V gene: TRBV19
CDR3 protein: CASRSRGYGYTF
CDR3 DNA: TGTGCCAGTAGGAGCAGGGGGTATGGCTACACCTTC

clone size: NA
J gene: TRBJ2-1
D gene: NA
CDR3 length: 14
V gene: TRBV18
CDR3 protein: CASSPRWVDNEQFF
CDR3 DNA: TGTGCCAGCTCACCTCGGTGGGTGGACAATGAGCAGTTCTTC

clone size: NA
J gene: TRBJ1-2
D gene: NA
CDR3 length: 14
V gene: TRBV6-1
CDR3 protein: CASTSLGQTYGYTF
CDR3 DNA: TGTGCCAGCACCTCCCTAGGACAGACCTATGGCTACACCTTC

clone size: NA
J gene: TRBJ2-1
D gene: NA
CDR3 length: 11
V gene: TRBV11-2
CDR3 protein: CASSSGIEQFF
CDR3 DNA: TGTGCCAGCAGCTCGGGGATTGAGCAGTTCTTC

clone size: NA
J gene: TRBJ2-7
D gene: NA
CDR3 length: 16
V gene: TRBV15
CDR3 protein: CATSGWGEGQAYEQYF
CDR3 DNA: TGTGCCACCAGCGGCTGGGGGGAAGGTCAAGCCTACGAGCAGTACTTC

clone size: NA
J gene: TRBJ1-6
D gene: NA
CDR3 length: 16
V gene: TRBV3-1/TRBV3-2
CDR3 protein: CASSQDRVRVGSPLHF
CDR3 DNA: TGTGCCAGCAGCCAAGATAGAGTCAGGGTAGGGTCACCCCTCCACTTT

clone size: NA
J gene: TRBJ2-7
D gene: NA
CDR3 length: 13
V gene: TRBV14
CDR3 protein: CASSLGQGLEQYF
CDR3 DNA: TGTGCCAGCAGCCTCGGGCAGGGTCTCGAGCAGTACTTC

clone size: NA
J gene: TRBJ2-2
D gene: TRBD2
CDR3 length: 14
V gene: TRBV2
CDR3 protein: CASKREGITGELFF
CDR3 DNA: TGTGCCAGCAAAAGGGAGGGCATAACCGGGGAGCTGTTTTTT

clone size: NA
J gene: TRBJ2-7
D gene: NA
CDR3 length: 14
V gene: TRBV5-8
CDR3 protein: CASSLLRGPYEQYF
CDR3 DNA: TGTGCCAGCAGCTTGCTTAGGGGACCCTACGAGCAGTACTTC

clone size: NA
J gene: TRBJ1-6
D gene: NA
CDR3 length: 16
V gene: TRBV5-1
CDR3 protein: CASSLGGGEFNSPLHF
CDR3 DNA: TGCGCCAGCAGCTTGGGGGGTGGGGAATTTAATTCACCCCTCCACTTT